This TCR beta chain comes out of a study of T and B cells in COVID-19 patients. Study details: COVID-19 patients gave peripheral blood either during active infection or after recovery. Recovered patients mostly had mild to moderate COVID-19 managed as outpatients. Of around 21 active-infection patients, some 19 carried comorbidities linked to unfavorable COVID-19 outcome.

From blood, about 250-500 ng of genomic DNA served as TRB template. Multiplex PCR with BIOMED2 TRB-A/B primer pools amplified TRB rearrangements. TCRdb called the multiplex PCR reads again in MiXCR, with one record for every CDR3 protein. The sample has some 5,000 distinct CDR3 sequences, 25% to 35% seen once; the top ten hold about 23%. CDR1 is DFQATT, CDR2 SNEGSKA, per germline (reference sequence). The CDR3 has 14 amino acids. Germline trimming cut 1 base from V and 7 bases from J; bases unmatched to any gene: 4. The V and J genes are TRBV20-1 and TRBJ2-1; 10 bases agree with TRBD2. This clonotype was sampled from a human donor who had recovered from COVID-19. Sequenced sample: blood. CDR3 in amino acids: CSARVLAGANEQFF. CDR3 coding DNA: TGCAGTGCTAGAGTCCTAGCGGGAGCAAATGAGCAGTTCTTC.